The TCR beta chain described here comes from a study of cytomegalovirus exposure and HLA in healthy donors. V was clipped by 5 bases and J by 5 bases; unmatched bases: 18. Looked up from germline, CDR1 is SGHVS and CDR2 is FQNEAQ. There are 18 residues in the CDR3. Of note for this clone: Its specificity is unknown.

Overall study findings and caveats: A link between a missense DCLRE1C variant and TCR beta V- and J-gene trimming emerged from a later analysis. While the bulk of TCR sequences proved rare, some public TCRs turned up in many donors. Presence/absence comparisons presumed near-even sequencing depth among donors.

Vbeta (60) and Jbeta (13) primers were used in the PCR. Data came from immunoSEQ multiplex PCR; TCRdb stores just in-frame clones and leaves some out. The sample yields 95,000 to 150,000 clones, 63% seen once. This clonotype was sampled from a middle-aged man in good health and CMV-seropositive. The material sequenced was PBMCs. V gene TRBV7-8 combines with J gene TRBJ2-1; TRBD1 aligns across 7 bases. Here the CDR3 DNA reads TGTGCCAGCAGCCCCCGCTTCTCAGGGGGATCGGGCGACAATGAGCAGTTCTTC. Encoded protein: CASSPRFSGGSGDNEQFF.